This record concerns one T cell receptor (beta chain) sequence. Its antigen is as yet unknown. This specimen comes from a study of cytomegalovirus exposure and HLA in healthy donors. As for the study in general: In terms of ancestry, the Caucasian-associated cluster contained about four fifths of the approximately 400 genotyped donors. Study-wide results and limits: The study recorded some 160 TCR beta chains that were cytomegalovirus-associated.

Researchers ran the PCR with 60 Vbeta and 13 Jbeta primers. The assay was immunoSEQ multiplex PCR, and TCRdb's table has in-frame clones only and misses some. The sample includes around 170,000 clones, over 70% of them seen just once. The junction had 10 bases not matched to a gene; V was cut back by 4 bases and J by 3 bases. This CDR3 is 17 amino acids long. Germline CDR1 and CDR2: SGHDN and FVKESK. Sequencing was performed on PBMCs. This chain connects TRBV14 to TRBJ2-7, with 12 bases identical to TRBD2. The receptor was isolated from a woman between 45 and 60 years old in good health and CMV-seropositive. DNA for the CDR3: TGTGCCAGCAGCCCACGACTAGCGGGGGCCCCCGACTACGAGCAGTACTTC. This sequence encodes CASSPRLAGAPDYEQYF.